This T cell receptor (beta chain) was captured in a study of CD8 T cells in ankylosing spondylitis. Comments on this clonotype: Its antigen remains unidentified.

TCRdb recomputed calls from the 5' RACE reads with MiXCR, one row per CDR3 protein. The sample lists almost 250,000 distinct CDR3 sequences, over 30% seen once, with approximately 4.4% in the top ten. V was cut by 8 bases and J by 5 bases, with 13 bases left in between. The CDR3 extends over 12 amino acids. From germline, CDR1 is MNHEY and CDR2 SVGAGI. Study-wide findings and caveats: Disease-linked clones had a CD8+ phenotype and relatively low frequency in peripheral blood.

The source is a male donor with ankylosing spondylitis or in good health (not recorded which). The J gene is TRBJ2-7, the V gene TRBV6-5; D remains unclear. Sample: blood, either unsorted or a sorted T cell fraction (not recorded which). The CDR3 DNA is TGTGCCAGCTCTGAGTCTTCAGACGAGCAGTACTTC. This translates into CASSESSDEQYF.